These T cell receptor beta chains were read from a single sample in a study of human T cells and chemical hapten exposure. TCRdb independently ran MiXCR on the RACE reads; one entry per CDR3 protein. The sample shows approximately 180,000 distinct CDR3 sequences, about 31% of them seen only once. Sequenced material: whole blood, taken in connection with sensitization to the hapten diphenylcyclopropenone (DPC). The receptors stem from a woman aged 25 to 39 with alopecia areata. Some clones in this sample may be carry-over from other donors' samples. The CDR3 runs from the conserved cysteine through the conserved F or W. The D gene is left open where the match is weak. Rows may omit the clone size; those that give it use once, few, many or a size class.

clone_size: few; d_call: .; j_call: TRBJ1-5; v_call: TRBV28; cdr3_aa: CASSSTVPQHF; cdr3_nt: TGTGCCAGCAGCTCCACAGTACCCCAGCATTTT
clone_size: .; d_call: .; j_call: TRBJ2-2; v_call: TRBV11-3; cdr3_aa: CASSPKRTGELFF; cdr3_nt: TGTGCCAGCAGCCCTAAGCGGACCGGGGAGCTGTTTTTT
clone_size: .; d_call: .; j_call: TRBJ1-3; v_call: TRBV30; cdr3_aa: CAWSGGTGNTIYF; cdr3_nt: TGTGCCTGGAGTGGGGGGACTGGAAACACCATATATTTT
clone_size: many; d_call: TRBD2; j_call: TRBJ2-2; v_call: TRBV20-1; cdr3_aa: CSARLAGDTGELFF; cdr3_nt: TGCAGTGCTAGACTAGCGGGAGACACCGGGGAGCTGTTTTTT
clone_size: .; d_call: TRBD2; j_call: TRBJ2-3; v_call: TRBV6-1; cdr3_aa: CASSELAGLTDTQYF; cdr3_nt: TGTGCCAGCAGTGAACTAGCGGGACTCACAGATACGCAGTATTTT
clone_size: few; d_call: .; j_call: TRBJ2-7; v_call: TRBV7-2; cdr3_aa: CASSLAGGAEYF; cdr3_nt: TGTGCCAGCAGCTTAGCGGGCGGGGCCGAGTACTTC
clone_size: .; d_call: TRBD1; j_call: TRBJ2-5; v_call: TRBV29-1; cdr3_aa: CSIRTGYQETQYF; cdr3_nt: TGCAGCATCAGGACAGGGTACCAAGAGACCCAGTACTTC
clone_size: few; d_call: .; j_call: TRBJ1-6; v_call: TRBV6-2/TRBV6-3; cdr3_aa: CASSYEDLESPLHF; cdr3_nt: TGTGCCAGCAGTTACGAGGATTTGGAGTCACCCCTCCACTTT
clone_size: .; d_call: TRBD1; j_call: TRBJ1-4; v_call: TRBV20-1; cdr3_aa: CSARDKRQGAKEKLFF; cdr3_nt: TGCAGTGCTAGAGATAAAAGACAGGGGGCAAAGGAAAAACTGTTTTTT
clone_size: few; d_call: .; j_call: TRBJ2-4; v_call: TRBV28; cdr3_aa: CASSFSRTGNIQYF; cdr3_nt: TGTGCCAGCAGTTTTTCTCGGACTGGAAACATTCAGTACTTC
clone_size: few; d_call: TRBD2; j_call: TRBJ2-7; v_call: TRBV7-2; cdr3_aa: CASSPRGEGRDF; cdr3_nt: TGTGCCAGCAGCCCCCGAGGGGAAGGGAGGGACTTC
clone_size: few; d_call: .; j_call: TRBJ2-5; v_call: TRBV28; cdr3_aa: CASNRGRAAETQYF; cdr3_nt: TGTGCCAGTAACAGGGGGAGGGCGGCGGAGACCCAGTACTTC
clone_size: .; d_call: .; j_call: TRBJ1-6; v_call: TRBV4-3; cdr3_aa: CASSQGERDNSPLHF; cdr3_nt: TGCGCCAGCAGCCAAGGGGAGAGGGATAATTCACCCCTCCACTTT
clone_size: .; d_call: .; j_call: TRBJ2-3; v_call: TRBV7-3; cdr3_aa: CASSLTELGVSHTQYF; cdr3_nt: TGTGCCAGCAGCTTAACGGAGCTAGGTGTCTCCCATACGCAGTATTTT
clone_size: .; d_call: .; j_call: TRBJ1-1; v_call: TRBV7-9; cdr3_aa: CASSAIVNTEAFF; cdr3_nt: TGTGCCAGCAGCGCCATTGTGAACACTGAAGCTTTCTTT
clone_size: .; d_call: TRBD2; j_call: TRBJ2-1; v_call: TRBV28; cdr3_aa: CASRFGRDEYNEQFF; cdr3_nt: TGTGCCAGCAGGTTCGGGAGGGATGAGTACAATGAGCAGTTCTTC
clone_size: .; d_call: .; j_call: TRBJ2-1; v_call: TRBV29-1; cdr3_aa: CSVGWGINEQFF; cdr3_nt: TGCAGCGTTGGGTGGGGGATCAATGAGCAGTTCTTC
clone_size: few; d_call: .; j_call: TRBJ1-1; v_call: TRBV5-1; cdr3_aa: CASSLDGTRIEAFF; cdr3_nt: TGCGCCAGCAGCTTGGACGGGACACGGATTGAAGCTTTCTTT
clone_size: few; d_call: TRBD1; j_call: TRBJ2-7; v_call: TRBV5-1; cdr3_aa: CASSPRTGPDEQYF; cdr3_nt: TGCGCCAGCAGCCCACGGACAGGCCCTGACGAGCAGTACTTC
clone_size: .; d_call: TRBD2; j_call: TRBJ2-1; v_call: TRBV6-5; cdr3_aa: CASSHGAGGPYEQFF; cdr3_nt: TGTGCCAGCAGTCACGGGGCGGGAGGGCCTTATGAGCAGTTCTTC
clone_size: .; d_call: .; j_call: TRBJ2-1; v_call: TRBV5-1; cdr3_aa: CASSLVGDAYNEQFF; cdr3_nt: TGCGCCAGCAGCTTGGTGGGGGACGCCTACAATGAGCAGTTCTTC
clone_size: .; d_call: .; j_call: TRBJ2-3; v_call: TRBV24-1; cdr3_aa: CATSDGSTDTQYF; cdr3_nt: TGTGCCACCAGTGACGGGAGTACAGATACGCAGTATTTT
clone_size: .; d_call: .; j_call: TRBJ2-3; v_call: TRBV6-1; cdr3_aa: CASSGVLLSDTQYF; cdr3_nt: TGTGCCAGCAGTGGCGTCCTGCTCTCAGATACGCAGTATTTT
clone_size: few; d_call: .; j_call: TRBJ1-5; v_call: TRBV28; cdr3_aa: CASSSFSQPQHF; cdr3_nt: TGTGCCAGCAGTTCCTTCAGTCAGCCCCAGCATTTT
clone_size: few; d_call: .; j_call: TRBJ1-1; v_call: TRBV10-2; cdr3_aa: CASSDVANTEAFF; cdr3_nt: TGCGCCAGCAGTGACGTGGCGAACACTGAAGCTTTCTTT
clone_size: once; d_call: .; j_call: TRBJ1-1; v_call: TRBV20-1; cdr3_aa: CSARLLDRITEAFF; cdr3_nt: TGCAGTGCTAGACTTTTGGACAGAATCACTGAAGCTTTCTTT
clone_size: .; d_call: .; j_call: TRBJ2-1; v_call: TRBV20-1; cdr3_aa: CSASTRDWLDEQFF; cdr3_nt: TGCAGTGCTAGTACGCGGGACTGGTTAGATGAGCAGTTCTTC
clone_size: few; d_call: .; j_call: TRBJ2-6; v_call: TRBV5-4; cdr3_aa: CASSFEPTGANVLTF; cdr3_nt: TGTGCCAGCAGCTTCGAGCCAACTGGGGCCAACGTCCTGACTTTC
clone_size: few; d_call: .; j_call: TRBJ1-6; v_call: TRBV5-1; cdr3_aa: CASSLSFHTESSYNSPLHF; cdr3_nt: TGCGCCAGCAGCTTATCCTTCCACACGGAAAGCTCCTATAATTCACCCCTCCACTTT
clone_size: few; d_call: .; j_call: TRBJ1-2; v_call: TRBV28; cdr3_aa: CASSPSSAGNYGYTF; cdr3_nt: TGTGCCAGCAGTCCCTCCTCGGCAGGAAACTATGGCTACACCTTC
clone_size: .; d_call: TRBD1; j_call: TRBJ2-1; v_call: TRBV12-3/TRBV12-4; cdr3_aa: CASSSSLQGPPYNEQFF; cdr3_nt: TGTGCCAGCAGTTCTTCATTACAGGGGCCCCCCTACAATGAGCAGTTCTTC
clone_size: once; d_call: TRBD1; j_call: TRBJ2-7; v_call: TRBV4-1; cdr3_aa: CASSRDRGFGEQYF; cdr3_nt: TGCGCCAGCAGCCGGGACAGGGGGTTTGGCGAGCAGTACTTC
clone_size: .; d_call: .; j_call: TRBJ1-6; v_call: TRBV28; cdr3_aa: CASSPRLKVGSLHF; cdr3_nt: TGTGCCAGCAGCCCCCGGTTGAAGGTCGGGTCCCTCCACTTT
clone_size: .; d_call: TRBD1; j_call: TRBJ2-7; v_call: TRBV10-3; cdr3_aa: CAISPQGAYEQYF; cdr3_nt: TGTGCCATCAGCCCGCAGGGGGCTTACGAGCAGTACTTC
clone_size: .; d_call: .; j_call: TRBJ2-1; v_call: TRBV12-3/TRBV12-4; cdr3_aa: CASSRTTRGDEQFF; cdr3_nt: TGTGCCAGCAGTCGGACCACTCGAGGGGATGAGCAGTTCTTC
clone_size: few; d_call: TRBD1; j_call: TRBJ2-2; v_call: TRBV11-3; cdr3_aa: CASSSPGTGQNTGELFF; cdr3_nt: TGTGCCAGCAGCTCACCCGGGACAGGACAGAACACCGGGGAGCTGTTTTTT
clone_size: once; d_call: .; j_call: TRBJ1-1; v_call: TRBV6-2/TRBV6-3; cdr3_aa: CASNSNRNTEAFF; cdr3_nt: TGTGCCAGCAACTCGAACAGGAACACTGAAGCTTTCTTT
clone_size: few; d_call: TRBD2; j_call: TRBJ2-1; v_call: TRBV9; cdr3_aa: CASSVGGDDEQFF; cdr3_nt: TGTGCCAGCAGCGTCGGGGGGGATGATGAGCAGTTCTTC
clone_size: .; d_call: .; j_call: TRBJ2-3; v_call: TRBV21-1; cdr3_aa: CASSKAPGGFGDTQYF; cdr3_nt: TGTGCCAGCAGCAAAGCCCCGGGGGGTTTTGGAGATACGCAGTATTTT
clone_size: few; d_call: TRBD1; j_call: TRBJ2-1; v_call: TRBV24-1; cdr3_aa: CATMDRGNEQFF; cdr3_nt: TGTGCCACCATGGACAGGGGAAATGAGCAGTTCTTC
clone_size: few; d_call: .; j_call: TRBJ2-3; v_call: TRBV28; cdr3_aa: CASSLSRGSDTQYF; cdr3_nt: TGTGCCAGCAGTTTATCTCGGGGTTCAGATACGCAGTATTTT
clone_size: few; d_call: .; j_call: TRBJ2-1; v_call: TRBV11-2; cdr3_aa: CASSLDGQWRETLFF; cdr3_nt: TGTGCCAGCAGCTTAGATGGACAGTGGCGGGAGACCCTGTTCTTC
clone_size: few; d_call: TRBD2; j_call: TRBJ2-3; v_call: TRBV29-1; cdr3_aa: CSVEDPSAGGPNPDTQYF; cdr3_nt: TGCAGCGTTGAAGATCCCTCCGCGGGAGGGCCCAACCCAGATACGCAGTATTTT
clone_size: .; d_call: TRBD2; j_call: TRBJ2-1; v_call: TRBV5-1; cdr3_aa: CASSSGTSTYNEQFF; cdr3_nt: TGCGCCAGCAGCTCCGGGACTAGCACCTACAATGAGCAGTTCTTC
clone_size: .; d_call: .; j_call: TRBJ2-7; v_call: TRBV29-1; cdr3_aa: CSVEISGYEQYF; cdr3_nt: TGCAGCGTTGAAATATCCGGGTACGAGCAGTACTTC
clone_size: .; d_call: TRBD1; j_call: TRBJ2-1; v_call: TRBV11-1; cdr3_aa: CASSPRDRVTYNEQFF; cdr3_nt: TGTGCCAGCAGCCCACGGGACAGGGTTACCTACAATGAGCAGTTCTTC
clone_size: .; d_call: TRBD1; j_call: TRBJ2-5; v_call: TRBV18; cdr3_aa: CASSPQGAPETQYF; cdr3_nt: TGTGCCAGCTCACCACAGGGGGCACCGGAGACCCAGTACTTC
clone_size: many; d_call: .; j_call: TRBJ1-1; v_call: TRBV7-2; cdr3_aa: CASSLAVFDTEAFF; cdr3_nt: TGTGCCAGCAGCTTAGCGGTCTTTGACACTGAAGCTTTCTTT
clone_size: few; d_call: TRBD1; j_call: TRBJ2-5; v_call: TRBV29-1; cdr3_aa: CSGGTGGETQYF; cdr3_nt: TGCAGCGGCGGGACAGGGGGAGAGACCCAGTACTTC
clone_size: .; d_call: .; j_call: TRBJ2-3; v_call: TRBV28; cdr3_aa: CASGLGGSGPQYF; cdr3_nt: TGTGCCAGCGGACTCGGGGGAAGTGGGCCGCAGTATTTT
clone_size: few; d_call: .; j_call: TRBJ2-1; v_call: TRBV20-1; cdr3_aa: CSARFGGTYNEQFF; cdr3_nt: TGCAGTGCTAGATTCGGCGGAACCTACAATGAGCAGTTCTTC
clone_size: .; d_call: .; j_call: TRBJ2-1; v_call: TRBV7-2; cdr3_aa: CASSLAVQPSYNEQFF; cdr3_nt: TGTGCCAGCAGCTTAGCGGTACAGCCCTCCTACAATGAGCAGTTCTTC
clone_size: .; d_call: TRBD2; j_call: TRBJ2-7; v_call: TRBV4-3; cdr3_aa: CASSQDLAAYEQYF; cdr3_nt: TGTGCCAGCAGCCAAGACCTAGCGGCCTACGAGCAGTACTTC
clone_size: few; d_call: .; j_call: TRBJ1-2; v_call: TRBV5-1; cdr3_aa: CASSLAEDAYGYTF; cdr3_nt: TGCGCCAGCAGCTTGGCGGAAGACGCCTATGGCTACACCTTC
clone_size: few; d_call: TRBD1; j_call: TRBJ1-1; v_call: TRBV5-1; cdr3_aa: CASSFGQGVAEAFF; cdr3_nt: TGCGCCAGCAGCTTTGGACAGGGGGTCGCTGAAGCTTTCTTT